The 7 T cell receptor beta chains given below trace back to one sample, sequenced in a study of blood T cell repertoires in COVID-19. The protocol was immunoSEQ multiplex PCR, while the TCRdb copy is restricted to in-frame clones and leaves out a portion. The sample lists 250,000 to 350,000 clones, around 89% seen once, with 3% in the top ten. Sequenced material: PBMCs or T cells enriched from blood (not recorded which). These receptors originate from a woman aged 45-60 years who had recovered from COVID-19.

The gene calls are TRBV4-3 and TRBJ2-1; weak D call: TRBD1 (6 bases). Germline-derived CDR1 and CDR2 are LGHNA and YSLEER. V shed 3 bases and J shed 1 base, with 10 bases lying between them. The CDR3 extends over 15 amino acids. The CDR3 spells CASSHLTGSYNEQFF. Written as DNA, the CDR3 is TGCGCCAGCAGCCACCTGACAGGTTCCTACAATGAGCAGTTCTTC.

The chain employs TRBV30 and TRBJ2-3, with D possibly matching TRBD2 (5 bases). Germline lookup yields CDR1 GTSNPN and CDR2 SVGIG (reference sequence). This CDR3 is built from 14 residues. The V end lost 4 bases, the J end lost 7 bases, and 18 bases lay between the germline ends. This CDR3 is CAWTYSWEPYTQYF. In nucleotides, the CDR3 is TGTGCCTGGACATATAGCTGGGAGCCTTATACGCAGTATTTT.

The chain recombines TRBV3-1 (or the pseudogene TRBV3-2) with TRBJ2-7; 9 nucleotides agree with TRBD1. Looked up from germline, CDR1 is LGHDT and CDR2 is YNNKEL (reference sequence). The CDR3 is 14 amino acids. V lost 1 base, J lost 8 bases, and 6 bases stayed unmatched. CDR3 in DNA: TGTGCCAGCAGCCAAGGGACAGGGGCGAAGAAGCAGTACTTC. Protein product: CASSQGTGAKKQYF.

This sequence joins TRBV4-2 and TRBJ1-5; D uncertain. Germline V gives CDR1 LGHNA, CDR2 YNFKEQ. This CDR3 spans 14 amino acids. Trimming removed 0 bases at V and 5 bases at J, with 8 bases between. CDR3 in amino acids: CASSQDMGDQPQHF. The CDR3 DNA reads TGTGCCAGCAGCCAAGATATGGGAGATCAGCCCCAGCATTTT.

V and J are TRBV5-4 and TRBJ2-2, with 8 positions matching TRBD1. J gave up 4 bases and V 0 bases, and 8 bases lay outside the gene matches. The length of the CDR3 is 17 residues. CDR1 SGHNT and CDR2 YYREEE come from the germline V gene (reference sequence). The CDR3 bases are TGTGCCAGCAGCTTGGCCCGGACAGGGACGGGCACCGGGGAGCTGTTTTTT. Translating it yields CASSLARTGTGTGELFF.

This chain links TRBV7-2 with TRBJ2-7, with 11 positions matching TRBD2. Germline V gene lookup returns CDR1 SGHTA and CDR2 FQGNSA. This CDR3 contains 17 residues. V shed 1 base and J 7 bases; nucleotides not matched to a gene: 12. The CDR3 is CASSLVAGGPSSGEQYF. CDR3 DNA: TGTGCCAGCAGCTTAGTAGCGGGAGGGCCCTCGTCGGGGGAGCAGTACTTC.

V is TRBV4-2 and J is TRBJ1-4; 7 bases map to TRBD1. The trim removed 6 bases at V and 7 bases at J, leaving 8 bases unmatched. The germline V gene has CDR1 LGHNA and CDR2 YNFKEQ. The CDR3 loop spans 14 amino acids. CDR3 nucleotide sequence: TGTGCCAGCAGACCTGGACAGGAAGTTGAAAAACTGTTTTTT. It is translated as CASRPGQEVEKLFF.